This is a list of T cell receptor beta chains from one sample in a study of type 1 regulatory T cells. One entry per CDR3 protein results from TCRdb running MiXCR on the reads. The data show roughly 67,000 distinct CDR3 sequences, about 69% seen once. No antigens are known for them. Sequenced material: cultured T cells, either the whole culture or a sorted T cell fraction (not recorded which). The source of these receptors is a human donor in good health. The CDR3 runs from the conserved cysteine through the conserved F or W. The D gene is left open where the match is weak. Clone size appears in some rows only: once, few, many, or a class for an expanded clone.

D: TRBD2
J: TRBJ2-7
size: NA
V: TRBV5-1
DNA: TGCGCCAGCAGCTCTCGACTAGCGGGAGCGTACGAGCAGTACTTC
CDR3: CASSSRLAGAYEQYF

D: TRBD2
J: TRBJ2-3
size: NA
V: TRBV29-1
DNA: TGCAGCGCCGATCGGGGGGAGGCGATGTATTTT
CDR3: CSADRGEAMYF

D: TRBD1
J: TRBJ1-1
size: NA
V: TRBV6-6
DNA: TGTGCCAGCAGTTACGCAGGGGGGGGCACTGAAGCTTTCTTT
CDR3: CASSYAGGGTEAFF

D: NA
J: TRBJ2-1
size: NA
V: TRBV10-3
DNA: TGTGCCATCAGTGATGAGCCAGGGCCCTACAATGAGCAGTTCTTC
CDR3: CAISDEPGPYNEQFF

D: NA
J: TRBJ2-5
size: NA
V: TRBV5-1
DNA: TGCGCCAGCAGCTTGATGGCCCAAGAGACCCAGTACTTC
CDR3: CASSLMAQETQYF

D: NA
J: TRBJ2-5
size: NA
V: TRBV12-3/TRBV12-4
DNA: TGTGCCAGCAGTTTGGGGGTAGGCGGACAGAAGAACTTC
CDR3: CASSLGVGGQKNF

D: NA
J: TRBJ1-2
size: NA
V: TRBV5-1
DNA: TGCGCCAGCAGCCCCGACCTGGGCACATCGGGCTACACCTTC
CDR3: CASSPDLGTSGYTF

D: NA
J: TRBJ2-5
size: NA
V: TRBV20-1
DNA: TGCATGGTCGGGAGAGTAGTAGAGACCCAGTACTTC
CDR3: CMVGRVVETQYF

D: NA
J: TRBJ2-7
size: once
V: TRBV10-3
DNA: TGTGCCATCTCCCGCGGGGTGGGGGCTGACTACGAGCAGTACTTC
CDR3: CAISRGVGADYEQYF

D: NA
J: TRBJ1-2
size: NA
V: TRBV4-2
DNA: TGTGCCAGCAGCCCGCAGGCCGGGACTGACTATGGCTACACCTTC
CDR3: CASSPQAGTDYGYTF

D: TRBD2
J: TRBJ2-5
size: few
V: TRBV20-1
DNA: TGCAGTGCTAGAGGTGGACTAGCGGGAGGCATACTAGAGACCCAGTACTTC
CDR3: CSARGGLAGGILETQYF

D: TRBD1
J: TRBJ2-7
size: NA
V: TRBV7-7
DNA: TGTGCCAGCAGCCCGCGGACAGGGCTCTCCTACGAGCAGTACTTC
CDR3: CASSPRTGLSYEQYF

D: NA
J: TRBJ2-2
size: NA
V: TRBV18
DNA: TGTGCCAGCTCACTAGCGGAGACGAACACCGGGGAGCTGTTTTTT
CDR3: CASSLAETNTGELFF

D: TRBD1
J: TRBJ1-4
size: NA
V: TRBV3-1
DNA: TGTGCCAGCAGCCAAGGGACAGGGGATGAAAAACTGTTTTTT
CDR3: CASSQGTGDEKLFF

D: TRBD2
J: TRBJ2-1
size: NA
V: TRBV9
DNA: TGTGCCAGCAGCCCAGCGACTAGCGCGGGTGAGCAGTTCTTC
CDR3: CASSPATSAGEQFF

D: NA
J: TRBJ1-2
size: few
V: TRBV6-1
DNA: TGTGCCAGCAGTGAGCTGGGTCGAGGATATGGCTACACCTTC
CDR3: CASSELGRGYGYTF

D: TRBD2
J: TRBJ2-3
size: NA
V: TRBV7-2
DNA: TGTGCCAGCAGCTCCTTTAGGACTAGCGGGGACACAGATACGCAGTATTTT
CDR3: CASSSFRTSGDTDTQYF

D: NA
J: TRBJ2-2
size: NA
V: TRBV3-1
DNA: TGTGCCAGCAGCCAAAAGCTCTCGAACACCGGGGGGCTGTTTTTT
CDR3: CASSQKLSNTGGLFF

D: NA
J: TRBJ2-6
size: NA
V: TRBV11-2
DNA: TGTGCCAGCAGCTTAGGCCCGGGCTCTGGGGCCAACGTCCTGACTTTC
CDR3: CASSLGPGSGANVLTF

D: NA
J: TRBJ2-3
size: NA
V: TRBV20-1
DNA: TGCAGTGCTAGAGATAGGCGCGGTTCTAGCACAGATACGCAGTATTTT
CDR3: CSARDRRGSSTDTQYF

D: TRBD2
J: TRBJ2-1
size: NA
V: TRBV4-3
DNA: TGCGCCAGCAGCGCGGCTAGCGGGAGGGCCCCCTACAATGAGCAGTTCTTC
CDR3: CASSAASGRAPYNEQFF

D: NA
J: TRBJ2-7
size: NA
V: TRBV20-1
DNA: TGCAGTGCTAGAGAAGGGACACAATCCTACGAGCAGTACTTC
CDR3: CSAREGTQSYEQYF

D: TRBD2
J: TRBJ2-5
size: few
V: TRBV20-1
DNA: TGCAGTGCTAGATTTCCACTGGGACTAGCGGGAGAGACCCAGTACTTC
CDR3: CSARFPLGLAGETQYF

D: NA
J: TRBJ1-5
size: NA
V: TRBV19
DNA: TGTGCCAGTAGTATAATGAGGGGTGGTCAGCCCCAGCATTTT
CDR3: CASSIMRGGQPQHF

D: TRBD2
J: TRBJ2-1
size: few
V: TRBV5-1
DNA: TGCGCCAGCAGCTTGGTTTCTAGCGGGACTAATGAGCAGTTCTTC
CDR3: CASSLVSSGTNEQFF

D: TRBD1
J: TRBJ1-1
size: once
V: TRBV30
DNA: TGTGCCTGGAGTCCGGCCGGGACAGGCTACACTGAAGCTTTCTTT
CDR3: CAWSPAGTGYTEAFF

D: NA
J: TRBJ2-5
size: few
V: TRBV7-9
DNA: TGTGCCAGCAGCTTCGTCAATGGCCAAGAGACCCAGTACTTC
CDR3: CASSFVNGQETQYF

D: NA
J: TRBJ2-7
size: NA
V: TRBV4-1
DNA: TGCGCCAGCAGCCAAGCTTCACTAGCCGGTTACGAGCAGTACTTC
CDR3: CASSQASLAGYEQYF

D: TRBD2
J: TRBJ2-3
size: NA
V: TRBV7-6
DNA: TGTGCCAGCAGCTTAGTCGGCGGGAGAAGCACAGATACGCAGTATTTT
CDR3: CASSLVGGRSTDTQYF

D: TRBD2
J: TRBJ2-3
size: NA
V: TRBV6-6
DNA: TGTGCCAGCAGTTACCTGACGGGAGGGTCACGCGGCACAGATACGCAGTATTTT
CDR3: CASSYLTGGSRGTDTQYF

D: NA
J: TRBJ2-7
size: NA
V: TRBV28
DNA: TGTGCCAGCGGCACCGGGTCCTCCCCGCGGGAGCAGTACTTC
CDR3: CASGTGSSPREQYF

D: TRBD1
J: TRBJ2-5
size: NA
V: TRBV20-1
DNA: TGCAGTGCTGAGCCCAGGGACAGGGGTCGGGAGACCCAGTACTTC
CDR3: CSAEPRDRGRETQYF

D: TRBD1
J: TRBJ1-2
size: NA
V: TRBV11-2
DNA: TGTGCCAGCAGCCCAGAGACAGGGGTAACGGGCTACACCTTC
CDR3: CASSPETGVTGYTF

D: TRBD2
J: TRBJ2-5
size: NA
V: TRBV11-2
DNA: TGTGCCAGCAGCTTGGCTACTAGCGGGGCAGCCGCCCAGTACTTC
CDR3: CASSLATSGAAAQYF

D: NA
J: TRBJ1-2
size: NA
V: TRBV20-1
DNA: TGCAGTGCTAGCCACGCTCGGAGGCCCTCGGGCTACACCTTC
CDR3: CSASHARRPSGYTF

D: TRBD1
J: TRBJ1-4
size: NA
V: TRBV11-1
DNA: TGTGCCAGCAGCTTAGCGGAACAGGGGTGGATCGAAAAACTGTTTTTT
CDR3: CASSLAEQGWIEKLFF

D: TRBD1
J: TRBJ2-7
size: once
V: TRBV9
DNA: TGTGCCAGCAGCTCATCACCCGGGACAGGGGGCGAGGAGCAGTACTTC
CDR3: CASSSSPGTGGEEQYF

D: TRBD2
J: TRBJ2-7
size: NA
V: TRBV2
DNA: TGTGCCAGCAGTGAAGGGAGAGGGACTAGCGGGTTCGAGCAGTACTTC
CDR3: CASSEGRGTSGFEQYF

D: TRBD2
J: TRBJ2-7
size: few
V: TRBV7-9
DNA: TGTGCCAGCAGCTTCGAGACTAGCGGGATCGAGCAGTACTTC
CDR3: CASSFETSGIEQYF

D: NA
J: TRBJ2-7
size: NA
V: TRBV3-1
DNA: TGTGCCAGCAGCCAATTCAGGTTGCAGCAGTACTTC
CDR3: CASSQFRLQQYF

D: TRBD1
J: TRBJ2-1
size: NA
V: TRBV10-3
DNA: TGTGCCATCAGTAACCCGGGACAGGGTAACAATGAGCAGTTCTTC
CDR3: CAISNPGQGNNEQFF

D: NA
J: TRBJ2-3
size: NA
V: TRBV11-2
DNA: TGTGCCAGCAGCCCCTTGGGACTTCTCGGGGATACGCAGTATTTT
CDR3: CASSPLGLLGDTQYF

D: TRBD2
J: TRBJ2-1
size: NA
V: TRBV7-9
DNA: TGTGCCAGCAGCTCGGGACTAGCGGACAATGAGCAGTTCTTC
CDR3: CASSSGLADNEQFF

D: NA
J: TRBJ2-2
size: NA
V: TRBV6-2/TRBV6-3
DNA: TGTGCCAGCAGTTACTCGACAGGGCTGTTTTTT
CDR3: CASSYSTGLFF

D: NA
J: TRBJ2-7
size: NA
V: TRBV21-1
DNA: TGTGCCAGCAGCAAAGCGCACTTTGCGGGAGCTTACGAGCAGTACTTC
CDR3: CASSKAHFAGAYEQYF

D: TRBD1
J: TRBJ2-1
size: NA
V: TRBV2
DNA: TGTGCCAGCAGTGGACTGACAGGGACGGGTGAGCAGTTCTTC
CDR3: CASSGLTGTGEQFF

D: TRBD2
J: TRBJ2-1
size: NA
V: TRBV7-9
DNA: TGTGCCAGCACCCTCGGACTAGCGGGAGATAATGAGCAGTTCTTC
CDR3: CASTLGLAGDNEQFF

D: NA
J: TRBJ2-1
size: few
V: TRBV27
DNA: TGTGCCAGCAGTTCCCTTTTGTTGGCGTGGTTCTTC
CDR3: CASSSLLLAWFF